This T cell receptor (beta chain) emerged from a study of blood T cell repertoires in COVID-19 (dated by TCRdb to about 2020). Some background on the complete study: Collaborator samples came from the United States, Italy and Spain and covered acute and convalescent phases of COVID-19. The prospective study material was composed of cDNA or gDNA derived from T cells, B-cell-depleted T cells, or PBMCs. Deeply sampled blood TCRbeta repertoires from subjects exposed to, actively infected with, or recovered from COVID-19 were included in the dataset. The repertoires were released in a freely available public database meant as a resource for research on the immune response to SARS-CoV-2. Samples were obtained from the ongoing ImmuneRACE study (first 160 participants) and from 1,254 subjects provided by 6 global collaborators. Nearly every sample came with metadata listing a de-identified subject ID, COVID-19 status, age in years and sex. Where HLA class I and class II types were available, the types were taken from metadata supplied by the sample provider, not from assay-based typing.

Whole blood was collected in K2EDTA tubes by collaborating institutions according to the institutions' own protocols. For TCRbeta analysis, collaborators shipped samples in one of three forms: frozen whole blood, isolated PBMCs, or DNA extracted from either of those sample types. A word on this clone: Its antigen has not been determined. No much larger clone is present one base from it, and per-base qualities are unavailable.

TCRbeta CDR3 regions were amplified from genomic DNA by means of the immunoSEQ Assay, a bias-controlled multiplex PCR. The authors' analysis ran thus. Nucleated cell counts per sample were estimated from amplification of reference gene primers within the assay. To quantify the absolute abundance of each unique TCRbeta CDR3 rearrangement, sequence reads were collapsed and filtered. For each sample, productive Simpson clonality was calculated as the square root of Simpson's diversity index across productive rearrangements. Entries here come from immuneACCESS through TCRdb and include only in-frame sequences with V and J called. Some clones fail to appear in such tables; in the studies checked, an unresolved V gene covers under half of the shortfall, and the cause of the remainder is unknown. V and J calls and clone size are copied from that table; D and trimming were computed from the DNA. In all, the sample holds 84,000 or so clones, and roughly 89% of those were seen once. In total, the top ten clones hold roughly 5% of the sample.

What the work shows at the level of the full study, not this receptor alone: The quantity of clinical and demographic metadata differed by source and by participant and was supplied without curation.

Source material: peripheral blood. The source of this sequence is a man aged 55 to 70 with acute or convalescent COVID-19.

The CDR3 reads CASSLEGALNTEAFF. The sequenced DNA is TGTGCCAGCAGCTTGGAGGGAGCTTTGAACACTGAAGCTTTCTTT. The V gene is TRBV5-4 and the J gene is TRBJ1-1; the D gene remains uncertain. Reading the germline V gene (reference sequence) gives CDR1 SGHNT and CDR2 YYREEE. The CDR3 has 15 amino acids, counting the end cysteine and phenylalanine. The only DNA kept is the CDR3, 45 bases in frame from the first base. The germline ends are 9 bases apart after V is trimmed by 0 bases and J by 0 bases.